This note documents a single T cell receptor beta chain sequence. Its cognate antigen is unknown. The data originate from a study of shared clonotypes between healthy human individuals. Whole-study context: A couple of women and three men aged 18 to 49 made up the donors.

The CDR3 has 13 residues. V lost 0 bases and J lost 11, with 12 bases in between. CDR1 is LGHNA, CDR2 YSLEER, per germline. Repertoires were generated with immunoSEQ multiplex PCR, while TCRdb's copy carries only in-frame clones and drops some. There are around 2,000,000 clones in the sample; about 95% occur only once, and about 1.1% lies in the top ten. Study-level points and caveats: As a rule, naive subsets had a larger estimated richness than memory subsets. Researchers sampled only blood; tissue repertoires likely differ.

In the naive CD8 group, cells lacked CD45RO and were positively selected for CCR7, so terminally differentiated effector memory CD45RA+ cells were left out. V is TRBV4-3 and J is TRBJ2-3; possible D gene TRBD2, 5 bases. Sequencing was carried out using naive CD8+ T cells sorted from blood. This sequence was found in a man aged 18 to 35 in good health. The CDR3 is CASSQDFGGLQYF. The CDR3 DNA sequence: TGCGCCAGCAGCCAAGATTTTGGCGGGTTGCAGTATTTT.